This T cell receptor beta chain is drawn from a study of blood T cells in healthy people across ages (dated by TCRdb to the mid-2010s). For the wider study: In model experiments, template switching captured about one uniquely barcoded TCR beta cDNA molecule for every two T cells. Age-related changes in TCR beta repertoire diversity were measured in the study by deep sequencing normalized with unique cDNA molecular identifiers. Donors of different ages were randomly distributed across sequencing lanes to avoid experimental bias. Four age groups were formed from the donors: young (average approximately 15 years), middle-aged (around 37), aged (over 55) and long-lived (approximately 80). Two additional independent replicas of 1 million unique cDNA reads from the same blood draw were analyzed for two donors (one aged 18 to 30 and one aged 80 or older). Here is what the overall study found, with its caveats: Because donor CMV infection status was unknown, age-related changes in expanded clonotypes were potentially confounded. Since profiling was done on bulk unsorted PBMCs, naive and antigen-experienced compartments could not be conclusively compared. Compared with the aged group, more naive CD4+ T cells, fewer expanded clones and increased TCR diversity were shown by the long-lived group, suggesting age selection. Observed TCR beta diversity per million T cells fell roughly linearly with age, and a significant reduction was already apparent by age roughly 41. Estimates of total diversity from one million sequenced T cells were regarded as lower bounds and underestimates. A strong correlation was found between observed TCR beta diversity and the percentage of naive T cells measured by flow cytometry.

In the germline V gene (reference sequence), CDR1 corresponds to SEHNR and CDR2 to FQNEAQ. The junction shows trimming of 1 base on V and 9 bases on J, plus 10 bases between the germline ends. There are 13 amino acids in the CDR3, from cysteine to phenylalanine inclusive. Of the read, only the CDR3 DNA is kept; its 39 bases are in frame from base 1. The approximately 41 donors, aged 6 to 90 years, were systemically healthy Caucasian individuals from Russia. Each donor gave about 9.2 milliliters of peripheral blood, drawn into EDTA-treated Vacutainer tubes. Ficoll-Paque density-gradient centrifugation was used to isolate PBMCs, with at least 6.5 million obtained per sample. Total RNA, at least 6 micrograms per sample, was extracted from PBMCs with Trizol reagent. Naive CD45RAhigh/CD27high T cell percentages were measured by flow cytometry on a PBMC aliquot from every donor. This clonotype was detected a few times. Its antigen has not been determined. No much larger clone is present one base from it, and per-base qualities are unavailable.

Library preparation used 5' RACE. Sequencing relied on an Illumina HiSeq 2500. A second PCR of about 6 to 11 cycles was run with a J-beta primer mix and a sample-barcoded 5' primer. A unique molecular identifier was introduced onto each TCR beta cDNA molecule by a template-switch 5' adaptor carrying 12 random nucleotides. Each sample yielded at least 2.5 million CDR3-containing paired-end reads. All of the RNA was converted into first-strand cDNA using the Mint cDNA synthesis kit, with a TRBC-specific oligonucleotide serving as the primer. After uracil-DNA glycosylase treatment, a first 18-cycle PCR used universal primers M1SS and BC2_uni_R on all cDNA. In the authors' own workflow: Normalization of each sample was performed by random selection of 1 million high-quality reads, each carrying a distinct molecular identifier. Instead of being binned into consensus sequences, reads with shared molecular identifiers were discarded. MiTCR, run with a Q25 quality threshold and the strictest error-elimination algorithm, handled CDR3 identification, clonotype clustering and error correction. A nonparametric unseen species model using Euler transformation provided a lower-bound estimate of total TCR beta diversity. TCRdb ran its own pipeline on the public reads, namely fastp trimming at Q25 and MiXCR clone calling, and kept in-frame beta chains. Here each entry gathers all rows of one CDR3 protein and keeps the most common genes and DNA. The V and J calls follow TCRdb's processing rather than the paper's. The sample data list about 1.8 million distinct CDR3 sequences, and 49% of these were observed just once. The ten largest clones add up to roughly 2% of the sample.

This chain joins TRBV7-9 to TRBJ2-4; the D gene assignment is ambiguous. The clonotype comes from a middle-aged woman in good health. Sequencing was done on a sample of blood. The CDR3 corresponds to CASSLEGFSIQYF. The nucleotide sequence reads as follows: TGTGCCAGCAGCTTAGAAGGGTTTAGCATTCAGTACTTC.